This entry features one T cell receptor (beta chain) sequence. Its recognized antigen is unknown. No much larger clonotype is one base removed from it; base qualities were not supplied. This sample was included in a study of cytomegalovirus exposure and HLA in healthy donors (dated by TCRdb to about 2017). General notes on the study: The 500 to 800 repertoires of the first cohort and the 110 or so validation repertoires were produced on the same platform, according to a later analysis. The aim of the study was to test whether cataloging public T cell receptors could identify signatures of past pathogen exposure. Along with the approximately 650-subject first cohort, a separate validation cohort of around 120 different subjects was used. High-throughput TCR immunosequencing, statistical association of individual TCRs with disease status, and machine learning were combined to predict cytomegalovirus infection status.

Donors formed part of the validation cohort, which comprised 120 subjects and was distinct from the first cohort of under 850 subjects. The full study reports these points: The classifier was reported to diagnose cytomegalovirus status with high specificity and sensitivity in both the original and validation cohorts. While some public TCRs were present in many individuals, most TCR sequences turned up only very rarely across donors. Subsequent analysis determined that TCRs grouped into clusters in the first cohort also showed a tendency toward co-occurrence across the 120 or so validation repertoires, and roughly 94% of cluster scores exceeded 0. A total of around 150 TCR beta chains were listed by the study as associated with cytomegalovirus. A later analysis had no HLA typing for the validation cohort, so co-occurrence there was scored across all 120 repertoires. In vitro tests confirmed that three of the cytomegalovirus-associated TCR beta chains recognize cytomegalovirus antigens. The authors suggested that the approach could potentially be generalized to other disease states and immunological phenotypes.

The library was generated by the immunoSEQ multiplex PCR assay. On the study's bioinformatics: A statistical classification framework was built to diagnose cytomegalovirus status from the catalog of TCR beta chain sequences. TCRdb limited this immuneACCESS table to in-frame rearrangements with V and J called. A share of clones is missing; checked studies link under half to unresolved V genes, and the rest is unexplained. Clonal size and the V and J genes are those of that table, whereas D and trimming came from the DNA. The sample table records 140,000 or so clones; roughly nine tenths of these occur just once. Around 9% of the sample is held by the ten biggest clonotypes. Measured from the cysteine to the phenylalanine, the CDR3 is 14 residues long. Kept here is only the CDR3 DNA, which spans 42 bases and is read in frame from base 1. Via the germline V gene, CDR1 is SGHTA and CDR2 FQGNSA. The germline V end is reduced by 4 bases and the J end by 3 bases; junction bases left unmatched: 3.

This receptor was taken from a woman between 18 and 30 years old in good health and CMV-seropositive. The sequenced sample consisted of PBMCs. This sequence uses TRBV7-2 and TRBJ1-2; TRBD1 fits 9 bases in the junction. The base sequence is TGTGCCAGCAGCTACGGACAGGGGCACTATGGCTACACCTTC. Its protein reads: CASSYGQGHYGYTF.